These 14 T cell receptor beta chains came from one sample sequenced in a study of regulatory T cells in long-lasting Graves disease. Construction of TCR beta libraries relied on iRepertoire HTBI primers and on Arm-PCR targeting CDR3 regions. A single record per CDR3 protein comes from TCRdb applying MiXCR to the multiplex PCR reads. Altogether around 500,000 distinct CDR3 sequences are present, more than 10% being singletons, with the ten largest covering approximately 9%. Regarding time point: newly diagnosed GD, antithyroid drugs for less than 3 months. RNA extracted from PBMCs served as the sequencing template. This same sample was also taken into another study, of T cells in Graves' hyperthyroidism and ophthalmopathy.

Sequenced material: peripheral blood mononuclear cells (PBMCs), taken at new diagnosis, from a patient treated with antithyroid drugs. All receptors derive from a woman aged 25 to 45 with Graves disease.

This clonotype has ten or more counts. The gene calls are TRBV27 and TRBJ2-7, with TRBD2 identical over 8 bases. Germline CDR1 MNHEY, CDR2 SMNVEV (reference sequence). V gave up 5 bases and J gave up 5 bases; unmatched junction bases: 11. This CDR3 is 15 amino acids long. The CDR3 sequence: CASSDAGTSSHEQYF. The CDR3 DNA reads TGTGCCAGCAGTGACGCCGGGACTAGTTCCCACGAGCAGTACTTC.

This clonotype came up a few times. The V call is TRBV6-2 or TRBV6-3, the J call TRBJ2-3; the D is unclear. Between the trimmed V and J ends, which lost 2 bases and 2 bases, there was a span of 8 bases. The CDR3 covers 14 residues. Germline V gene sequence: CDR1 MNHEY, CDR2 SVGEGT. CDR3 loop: CASSYQSPTDTQYF. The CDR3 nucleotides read TGTGCCAGCAGTTACCAGTCCCCCACAGATACGCAGTATTTT.

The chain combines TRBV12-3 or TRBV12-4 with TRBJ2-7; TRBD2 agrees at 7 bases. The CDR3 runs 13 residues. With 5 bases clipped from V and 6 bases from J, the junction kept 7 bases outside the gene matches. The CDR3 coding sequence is TGTGCCAGCAGTCGGGACCTAGCGGCCGAGCAGTACTTC. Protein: CASSRDLAAEQYF.

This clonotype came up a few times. CDR3 region: CASSLELGLAGVYEQYF. The CDR3 DNA is TGTGCCAGCAGCTTAGAATTAGGGCTAGCGGGAGTCTACGAGCAGTACTTC. The chain has TRBV11-3 and TRBJ2-7; TRBD2 matches at 10 bases. The CDR3 is 17 residues long. V dropped 0 bases and J dropped 3; count of bases not matched to a gene: 8. In germline, CDR1 is SGHNT, CDR2 YENEEA.

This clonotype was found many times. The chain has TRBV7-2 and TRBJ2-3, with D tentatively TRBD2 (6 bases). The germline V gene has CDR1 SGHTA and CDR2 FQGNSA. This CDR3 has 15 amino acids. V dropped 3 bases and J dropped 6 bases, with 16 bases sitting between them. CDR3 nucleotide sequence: TGTGCCAGCAGCTTTCGGGGGAGAACGTCCGATACGCAGTATTTT. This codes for CASSFRGRTSDTQYF.

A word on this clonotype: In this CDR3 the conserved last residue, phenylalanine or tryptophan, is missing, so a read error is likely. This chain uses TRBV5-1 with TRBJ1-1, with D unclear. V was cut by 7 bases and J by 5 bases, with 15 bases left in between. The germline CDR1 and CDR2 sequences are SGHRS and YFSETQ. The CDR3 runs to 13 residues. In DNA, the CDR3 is TGCGCCAGCGACCGGGAGTTCCGGACTGAAGCTTTCTCT. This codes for CASDREFRTEAFS.

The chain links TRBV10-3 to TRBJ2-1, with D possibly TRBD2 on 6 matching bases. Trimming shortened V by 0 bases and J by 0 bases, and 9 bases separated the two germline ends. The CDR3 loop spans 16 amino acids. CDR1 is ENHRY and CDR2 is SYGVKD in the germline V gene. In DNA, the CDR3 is TGTGCCATCAGTGAGTCGACCGGGAGCTCCTACAATGAGCAGTTCTTC. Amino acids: CAISESTGSSYNEQFF.

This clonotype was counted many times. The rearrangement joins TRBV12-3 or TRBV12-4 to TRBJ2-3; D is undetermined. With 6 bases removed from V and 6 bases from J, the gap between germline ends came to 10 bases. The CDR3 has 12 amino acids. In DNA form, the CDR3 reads TGTGCCAGCAGGGCCTATTCGGATACGCAGTATTTT. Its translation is CASRAYSDTQYF.

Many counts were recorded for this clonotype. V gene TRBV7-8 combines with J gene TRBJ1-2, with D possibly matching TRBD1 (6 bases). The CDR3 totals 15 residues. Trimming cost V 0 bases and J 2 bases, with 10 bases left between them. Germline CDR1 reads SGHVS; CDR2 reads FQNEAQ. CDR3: CASSLAGGLNYGYTF. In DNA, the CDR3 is TGTGCCAGCAGCTTAGCAGGGGGGCTAAACTATGGCTACACCTTC.

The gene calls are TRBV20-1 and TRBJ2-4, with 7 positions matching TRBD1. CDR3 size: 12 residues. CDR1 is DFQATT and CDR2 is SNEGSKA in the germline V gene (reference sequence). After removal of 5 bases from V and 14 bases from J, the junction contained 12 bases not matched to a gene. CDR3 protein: CSALTGSLLKYF. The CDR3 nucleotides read TGCAGTGCTCTGACAGGGTCCCTTCTCAAGTACTTC.

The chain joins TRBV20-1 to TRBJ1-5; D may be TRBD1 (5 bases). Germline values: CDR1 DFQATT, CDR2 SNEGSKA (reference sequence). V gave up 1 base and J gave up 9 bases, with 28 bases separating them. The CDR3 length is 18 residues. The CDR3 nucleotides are TGCAGTGCTAGAGTTCCACCACCTCAGGGTGGGGGTGGTCGGCCCCAGCATTTT. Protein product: CSARVPPPQGGGGRPQHF.

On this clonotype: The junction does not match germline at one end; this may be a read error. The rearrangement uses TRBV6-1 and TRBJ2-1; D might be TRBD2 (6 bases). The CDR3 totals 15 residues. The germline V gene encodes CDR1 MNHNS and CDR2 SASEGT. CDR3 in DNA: TGTGCCAGCAGGGAAACTAGCCCCGATAGAGATGAGCAGTCCTTC. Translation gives CASRETSPDRDEQSF.

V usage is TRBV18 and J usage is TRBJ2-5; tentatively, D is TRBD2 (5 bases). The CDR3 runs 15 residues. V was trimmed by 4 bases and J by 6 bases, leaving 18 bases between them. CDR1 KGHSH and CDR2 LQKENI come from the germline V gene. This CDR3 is CASSHSDGEGKTQYF. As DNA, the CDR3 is TGTGCCAGCTCACACTCGGACGGGGAAGGAAAGACCCAGTACTTC. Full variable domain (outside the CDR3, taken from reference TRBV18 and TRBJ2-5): NAGVMQNPRHLVRRRGQEARLRCSPMKGHSHVYWYRQLPEEGLKFMVYLQKENIIDESGMPKERFSAEFPKEGPSILRIQQVVRGDSAAYFCASSHSDGEGKTQYFGPGTRLLVL.

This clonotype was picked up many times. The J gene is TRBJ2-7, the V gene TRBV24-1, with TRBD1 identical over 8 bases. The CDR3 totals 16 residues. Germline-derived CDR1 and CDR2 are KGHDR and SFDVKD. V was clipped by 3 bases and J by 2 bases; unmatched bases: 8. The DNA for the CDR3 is TGTGCCACCAGTGATGCCGCCGACAGGGGCGCCTACGAGCAGTACTTC. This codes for CATSDAADRGAYEQYF.